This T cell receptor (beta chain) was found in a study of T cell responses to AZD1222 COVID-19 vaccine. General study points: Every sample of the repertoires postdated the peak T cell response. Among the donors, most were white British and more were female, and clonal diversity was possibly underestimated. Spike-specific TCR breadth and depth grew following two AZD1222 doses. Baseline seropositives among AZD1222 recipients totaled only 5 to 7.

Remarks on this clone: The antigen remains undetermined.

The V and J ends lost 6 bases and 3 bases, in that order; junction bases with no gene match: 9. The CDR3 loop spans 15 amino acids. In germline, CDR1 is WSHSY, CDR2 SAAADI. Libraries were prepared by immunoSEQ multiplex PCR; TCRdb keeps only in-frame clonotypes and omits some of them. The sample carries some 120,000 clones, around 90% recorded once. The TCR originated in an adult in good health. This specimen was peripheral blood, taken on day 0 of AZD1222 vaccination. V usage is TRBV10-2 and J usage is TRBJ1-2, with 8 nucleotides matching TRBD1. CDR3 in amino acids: CASRPLGQEDYGYTF. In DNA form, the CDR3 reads TGCGCCAGCAGGCCCCTGGGACAGGAGGACTATGGCTACACCTTC.